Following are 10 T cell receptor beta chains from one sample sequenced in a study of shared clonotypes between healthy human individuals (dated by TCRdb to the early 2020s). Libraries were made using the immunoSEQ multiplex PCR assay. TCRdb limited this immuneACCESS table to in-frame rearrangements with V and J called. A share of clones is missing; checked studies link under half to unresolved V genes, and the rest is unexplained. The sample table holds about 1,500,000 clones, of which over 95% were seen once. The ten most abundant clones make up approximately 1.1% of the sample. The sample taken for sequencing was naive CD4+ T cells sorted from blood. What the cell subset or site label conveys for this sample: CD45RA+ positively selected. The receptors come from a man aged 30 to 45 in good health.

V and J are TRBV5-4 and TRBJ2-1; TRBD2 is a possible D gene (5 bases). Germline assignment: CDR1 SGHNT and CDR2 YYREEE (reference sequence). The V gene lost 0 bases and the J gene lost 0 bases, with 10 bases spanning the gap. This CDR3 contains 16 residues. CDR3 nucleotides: TGTGCCAGCAGCTTGGGAGGGCCGTACTCCTACAATGAGCAGTTCTTC. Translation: CASSLGGPYSYNEQFF.

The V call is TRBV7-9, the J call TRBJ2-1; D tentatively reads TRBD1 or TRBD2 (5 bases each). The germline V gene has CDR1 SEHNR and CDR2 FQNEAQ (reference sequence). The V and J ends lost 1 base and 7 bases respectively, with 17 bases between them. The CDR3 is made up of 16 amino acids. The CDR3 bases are TGTGCCAGCAGCTTAGTAACGGGACGGGGTGATAATGAGCAGTTCTTC. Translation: CASSLVTGRGDNEQFF.

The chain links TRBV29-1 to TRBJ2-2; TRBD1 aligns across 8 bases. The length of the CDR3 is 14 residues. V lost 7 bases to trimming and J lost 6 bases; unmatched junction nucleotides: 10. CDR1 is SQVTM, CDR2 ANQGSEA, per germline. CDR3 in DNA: TGCAGCGCCGCGGGACAGGCTCGTTCCGGGGAGCTGTTTTTT. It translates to CSAAGQARSGELFF.

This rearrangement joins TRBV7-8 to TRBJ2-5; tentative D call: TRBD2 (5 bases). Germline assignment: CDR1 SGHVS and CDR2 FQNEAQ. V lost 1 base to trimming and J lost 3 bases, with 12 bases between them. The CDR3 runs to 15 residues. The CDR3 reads CASSLERRLKETQYF. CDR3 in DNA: TGTGCCAGCAGCTTAGAGCGGAGACTAAAAGAGACCCAGTACTTC.

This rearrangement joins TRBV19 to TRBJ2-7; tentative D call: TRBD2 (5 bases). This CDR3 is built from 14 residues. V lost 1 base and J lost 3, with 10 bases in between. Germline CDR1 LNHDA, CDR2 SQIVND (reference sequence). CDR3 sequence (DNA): TGTGCCAGTAGTATAGGGCCCGAGGGCTACGAGCAGTACTTC. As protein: CASSIGPEGYEQYF.

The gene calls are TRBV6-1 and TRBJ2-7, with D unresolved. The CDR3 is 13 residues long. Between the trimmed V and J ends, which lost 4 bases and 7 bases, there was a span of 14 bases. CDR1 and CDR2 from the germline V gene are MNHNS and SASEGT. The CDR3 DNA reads TGTGCCAGCAGTGCTCAAGCTGTAGGGGAGCAGTACTTC. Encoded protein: CASSAQAVGEQYF.

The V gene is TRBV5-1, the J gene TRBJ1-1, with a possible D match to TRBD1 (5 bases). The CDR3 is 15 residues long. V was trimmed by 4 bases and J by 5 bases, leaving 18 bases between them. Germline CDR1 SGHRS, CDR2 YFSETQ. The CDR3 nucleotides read TGCGCCAGCAGCAGGACAACCGGTGAGGGTACTGAAGCTTTCTTT. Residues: CASSRTTGEGTEAFF.

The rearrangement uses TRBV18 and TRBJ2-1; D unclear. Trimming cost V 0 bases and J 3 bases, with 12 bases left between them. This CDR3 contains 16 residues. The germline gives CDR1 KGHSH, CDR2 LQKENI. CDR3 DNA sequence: TGTGCCAGCTCACCACCGTGGAGCTTCAGCTACAATGAGCAGTTCTTC. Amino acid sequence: CASSPPWSFSYNEQFF.

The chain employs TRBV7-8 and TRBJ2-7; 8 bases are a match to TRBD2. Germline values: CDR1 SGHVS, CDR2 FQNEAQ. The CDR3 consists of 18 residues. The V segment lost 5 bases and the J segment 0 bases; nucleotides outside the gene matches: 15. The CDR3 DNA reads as TGTGCCAGCAGCCCCGCCCAGTTGCGCCTAGCGGGCTCCTACGAGCAGTACTTC. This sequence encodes CASSPAQLRLAGSYEQYF. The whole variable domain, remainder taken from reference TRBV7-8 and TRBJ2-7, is GAGVSQSPRYKVAKRGQDVALRCDPISGHVSLFWYQQALGQGPEFLTYFQNEAQLDKSGLPSDRFFAERPEGSVSTLKIQRTQQEDSAVYLCASSPAQLRLAGSYEQYFGPGTRLTVT.

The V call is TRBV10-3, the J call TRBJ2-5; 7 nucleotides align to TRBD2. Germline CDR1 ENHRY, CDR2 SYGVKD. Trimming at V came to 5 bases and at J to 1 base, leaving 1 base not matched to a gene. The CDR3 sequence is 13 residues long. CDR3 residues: CAISPSGQETQYF. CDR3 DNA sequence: TGTGCCATCAGTCCTAGCGGCCAAGAGACCCAGTACTTC.